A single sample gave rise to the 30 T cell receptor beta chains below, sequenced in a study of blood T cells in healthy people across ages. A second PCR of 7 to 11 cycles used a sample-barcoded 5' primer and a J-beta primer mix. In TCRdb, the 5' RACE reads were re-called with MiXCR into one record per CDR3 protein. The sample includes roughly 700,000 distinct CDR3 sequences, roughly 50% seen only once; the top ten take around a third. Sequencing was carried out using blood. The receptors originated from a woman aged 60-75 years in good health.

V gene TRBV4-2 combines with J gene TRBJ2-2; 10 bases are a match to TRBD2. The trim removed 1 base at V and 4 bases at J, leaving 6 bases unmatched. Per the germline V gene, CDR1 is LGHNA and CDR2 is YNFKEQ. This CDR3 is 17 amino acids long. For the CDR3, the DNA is TGTGCCAGCAGCCAAGGCGTAGCGGGGGGTGGCACCGGGGAGCTGTTTTTT. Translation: CASSQGVAGGGTGELFF.

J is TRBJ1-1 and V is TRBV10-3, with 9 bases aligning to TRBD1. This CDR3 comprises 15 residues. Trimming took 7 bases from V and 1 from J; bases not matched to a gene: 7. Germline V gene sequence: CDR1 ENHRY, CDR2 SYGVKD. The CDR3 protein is CAINNPGQGNTEAFF. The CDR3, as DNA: TGTGCCATCAATAATCCGGGACAGGGGAACACTGAAGCTTTCTTT.

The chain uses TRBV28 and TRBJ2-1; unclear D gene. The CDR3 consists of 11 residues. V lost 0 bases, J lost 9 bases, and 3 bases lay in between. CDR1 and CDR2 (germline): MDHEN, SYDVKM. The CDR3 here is CASSLWGEQFF. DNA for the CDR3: TGTGCCAGCAGTTTATGGGGTGAGCAGTTCTTC.

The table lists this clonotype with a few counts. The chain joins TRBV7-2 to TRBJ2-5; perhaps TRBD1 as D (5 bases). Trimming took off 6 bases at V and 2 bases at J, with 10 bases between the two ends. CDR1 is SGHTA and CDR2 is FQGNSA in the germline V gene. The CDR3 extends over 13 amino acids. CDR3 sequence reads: CASSFNRQETQYF. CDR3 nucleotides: TGTGCCAGCAGTTTTAACAGGCAAGAGACCCAGTACTTC.

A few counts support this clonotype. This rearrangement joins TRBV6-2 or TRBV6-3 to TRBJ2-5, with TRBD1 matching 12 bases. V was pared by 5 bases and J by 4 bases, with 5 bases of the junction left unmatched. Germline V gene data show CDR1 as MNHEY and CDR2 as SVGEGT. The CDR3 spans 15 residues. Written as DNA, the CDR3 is TGTGCCAGCAGTCAAACGGGACAGGGGGCAGAGACCCAGTACTTC. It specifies CASSQTGQGAETQYF.

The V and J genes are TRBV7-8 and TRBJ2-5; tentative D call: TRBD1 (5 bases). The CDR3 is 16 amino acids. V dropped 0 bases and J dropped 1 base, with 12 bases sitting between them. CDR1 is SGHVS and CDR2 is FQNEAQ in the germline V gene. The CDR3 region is CASSLAGRRIQETQYF. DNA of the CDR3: TGTGCCAGCAGCTTAGCGGGGCGGCGGATCCAAGAGACCCAGTACTTC.

Here the CDR3 DNA reads TGCAGTGCTACAAGGAATGAGCAGTTCTTC. Protein sequence: CSATRNEQFF. This sequence joins TRBV20-1 and TRBJ2-1; D uncertain. The V end was cut by 4 bases, the J end by 7 bases, with 5 bases between. The CDR3 totals 10 residues. Germline V gene sequence: CDR1 DFQATT, CDR2 SNEGSKA (reference sequence).

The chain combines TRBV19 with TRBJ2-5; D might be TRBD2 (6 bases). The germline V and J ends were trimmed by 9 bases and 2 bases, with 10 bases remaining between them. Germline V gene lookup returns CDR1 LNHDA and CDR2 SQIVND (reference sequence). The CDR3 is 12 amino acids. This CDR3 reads CASRDLQETQYF. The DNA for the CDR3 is TGTGCCAGCCGGGACTTACAAGAGACCCAGTACTTC.

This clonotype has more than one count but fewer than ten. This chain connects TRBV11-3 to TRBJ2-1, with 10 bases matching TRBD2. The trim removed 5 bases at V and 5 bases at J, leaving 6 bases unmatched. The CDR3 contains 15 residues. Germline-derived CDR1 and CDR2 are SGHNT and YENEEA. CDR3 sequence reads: CASSPGTSENNEQFF. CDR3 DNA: TGTGCCAGCAGCCCCGGGACTAGCGAGAACAATGAGCAGTTCTTC.

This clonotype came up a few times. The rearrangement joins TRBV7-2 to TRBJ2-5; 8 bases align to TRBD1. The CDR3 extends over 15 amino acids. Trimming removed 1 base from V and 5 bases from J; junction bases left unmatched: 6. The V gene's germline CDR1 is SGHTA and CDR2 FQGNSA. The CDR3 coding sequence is TGTGCCAGCAGCTTAGGACAGGGGTCTGTTGAGACCCAGTACTTC. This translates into CASSLGQGSVETQYF.

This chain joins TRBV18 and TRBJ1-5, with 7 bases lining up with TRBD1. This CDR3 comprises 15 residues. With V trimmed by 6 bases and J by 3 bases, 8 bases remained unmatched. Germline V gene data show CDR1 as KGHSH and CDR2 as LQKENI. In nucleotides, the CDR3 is TGTGCCAGCTCCCCGAACGGACAGGACAATCAGCCCCAGCATTTT. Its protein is CASSPNGQDNQPQHF.

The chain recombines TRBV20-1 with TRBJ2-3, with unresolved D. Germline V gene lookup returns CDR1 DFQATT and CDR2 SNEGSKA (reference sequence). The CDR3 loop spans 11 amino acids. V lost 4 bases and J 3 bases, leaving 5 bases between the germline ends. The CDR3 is CSAILTDTQYF. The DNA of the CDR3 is TGCAGTGCTATCCTTACAGATACGCAGTATTTT.

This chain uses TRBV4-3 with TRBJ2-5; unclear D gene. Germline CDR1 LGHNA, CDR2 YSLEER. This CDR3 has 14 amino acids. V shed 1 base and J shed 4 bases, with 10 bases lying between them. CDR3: CASSQVGVGETQYF. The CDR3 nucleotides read TGCGCCAGCAGCCAAGTTGGGGTTGGAGAGACCCAGTACTTC.

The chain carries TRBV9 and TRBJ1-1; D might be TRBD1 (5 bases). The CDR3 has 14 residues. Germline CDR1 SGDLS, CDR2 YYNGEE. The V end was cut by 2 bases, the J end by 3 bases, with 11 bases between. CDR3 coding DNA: TGTGCCAGCAGCGTGGGAGGGGATGACACTGAAGCTTTCTTT. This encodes CASSVGGDDTEAFF.

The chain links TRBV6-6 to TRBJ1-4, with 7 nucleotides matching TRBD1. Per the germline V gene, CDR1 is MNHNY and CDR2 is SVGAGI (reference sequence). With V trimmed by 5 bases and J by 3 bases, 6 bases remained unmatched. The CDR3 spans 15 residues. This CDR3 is CASSTTGTANEKLFF. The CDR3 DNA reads TGTGCCAGCAGTACGACCGGGACAGCTAATGAAAAACTGTTTTTT.

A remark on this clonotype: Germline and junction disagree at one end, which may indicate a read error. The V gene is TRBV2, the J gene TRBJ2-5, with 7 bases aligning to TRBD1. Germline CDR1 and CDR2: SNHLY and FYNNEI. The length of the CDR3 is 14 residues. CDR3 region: CVSSDGQERETQYF. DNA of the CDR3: TGTGTCAGCAGTGACGGACAGGAGCGGGAGACCCAGTACTTC.

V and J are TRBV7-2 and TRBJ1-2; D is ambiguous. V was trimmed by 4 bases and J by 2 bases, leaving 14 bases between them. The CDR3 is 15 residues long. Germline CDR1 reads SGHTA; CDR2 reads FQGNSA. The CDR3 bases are TGTGCCAGCAGCTCCCAAGCCCGGGGAAACTATGGCTACACCTTC. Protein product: CASSSQARGNYGYTF.

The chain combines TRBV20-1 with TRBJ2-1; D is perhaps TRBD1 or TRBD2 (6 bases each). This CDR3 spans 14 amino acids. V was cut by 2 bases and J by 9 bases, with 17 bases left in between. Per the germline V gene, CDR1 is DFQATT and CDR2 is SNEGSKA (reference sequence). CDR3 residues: CSARRGGAGSEQFF. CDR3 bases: TGCAGTGCTAGAAGAGGGGGAGCGGGCAGTGAGCAGTTCTTC.

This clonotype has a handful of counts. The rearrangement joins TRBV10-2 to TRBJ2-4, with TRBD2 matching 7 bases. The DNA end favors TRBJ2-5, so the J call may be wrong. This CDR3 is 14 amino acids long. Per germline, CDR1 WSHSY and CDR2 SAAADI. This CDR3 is CASHPGGPSETQYF. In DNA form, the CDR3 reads TGCGCCAGCCATCCGGGGGGACCGAGCGAGACCCAGTACTTC.

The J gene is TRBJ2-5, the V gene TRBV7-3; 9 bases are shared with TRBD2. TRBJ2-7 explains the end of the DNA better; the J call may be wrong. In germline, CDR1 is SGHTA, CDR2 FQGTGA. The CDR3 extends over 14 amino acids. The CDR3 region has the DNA TGTGCCAGCAGCTTAACCGGGACTAGCCCCGAGCAGTACTTC. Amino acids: CASSLTGTSPEQYF.

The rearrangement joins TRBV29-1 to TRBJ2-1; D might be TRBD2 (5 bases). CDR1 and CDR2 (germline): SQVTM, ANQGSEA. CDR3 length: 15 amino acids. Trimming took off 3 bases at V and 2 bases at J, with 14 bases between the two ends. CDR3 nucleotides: TGCAGCGTTGACGGGCTAGCTGTGACCTACAATGAGCAGTTCTTC. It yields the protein CSVDGLAVTYNEQFF.

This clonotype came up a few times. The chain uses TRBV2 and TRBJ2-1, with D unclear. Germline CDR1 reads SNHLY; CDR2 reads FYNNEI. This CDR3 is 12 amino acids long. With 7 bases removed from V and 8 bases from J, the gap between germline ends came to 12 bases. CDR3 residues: CASTEQTHEQFF. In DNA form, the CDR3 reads TGTGCCAGCACTGAGCAGACCCATGAGCAGTTCTTC.

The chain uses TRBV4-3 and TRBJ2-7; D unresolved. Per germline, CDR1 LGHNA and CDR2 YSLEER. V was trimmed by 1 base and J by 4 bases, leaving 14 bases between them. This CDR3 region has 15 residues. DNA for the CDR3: TGCGCCAGCAGCCAAGGGCTCCCGGTTCCGTACGAGCAGTACTTC. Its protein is CASSQGLPVPYEQYF.

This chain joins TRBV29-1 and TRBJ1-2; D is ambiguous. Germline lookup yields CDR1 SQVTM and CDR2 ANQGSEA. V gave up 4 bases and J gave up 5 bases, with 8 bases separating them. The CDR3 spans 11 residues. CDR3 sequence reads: CSVGGSYGYTF. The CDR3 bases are TGCAGCGTTGGAGGGTCTTATGGCTACACCTTC.

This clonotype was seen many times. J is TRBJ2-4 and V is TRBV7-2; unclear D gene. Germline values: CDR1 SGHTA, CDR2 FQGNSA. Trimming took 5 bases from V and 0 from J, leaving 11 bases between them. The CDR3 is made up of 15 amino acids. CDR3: CASSLSAIAKNIQYF. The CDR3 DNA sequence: TGTGCCAGCAGCCTATCCGCCATAGCCAAAAACATTCAGTACTTC.

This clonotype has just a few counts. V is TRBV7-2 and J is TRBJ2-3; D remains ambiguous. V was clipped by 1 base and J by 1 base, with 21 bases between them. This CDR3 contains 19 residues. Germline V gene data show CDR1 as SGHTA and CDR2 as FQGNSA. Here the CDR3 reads CASSLGFGPGPTRTDTQYF. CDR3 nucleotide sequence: TGTGCCAGCAGCTTAGGTTTTGGACCGGGTCCGACCCGCACAGATACGCAGTATTTT.

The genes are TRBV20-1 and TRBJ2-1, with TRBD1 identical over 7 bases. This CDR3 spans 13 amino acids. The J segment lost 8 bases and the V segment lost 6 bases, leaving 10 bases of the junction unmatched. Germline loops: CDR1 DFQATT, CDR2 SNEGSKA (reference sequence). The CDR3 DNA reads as TGCAGTGCGACGACAGGGCCAGGGGATGAGCAGTTCTTC. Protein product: CSATTGPGDEQFF.

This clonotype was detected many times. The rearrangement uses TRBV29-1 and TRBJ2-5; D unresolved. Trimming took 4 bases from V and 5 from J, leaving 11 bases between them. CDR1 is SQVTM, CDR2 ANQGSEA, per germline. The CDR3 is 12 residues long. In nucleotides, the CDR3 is TGCAGCGTTGGACACAACAAGGAGACCCAGTACTTC. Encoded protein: CSVGHNKETQYF.

The CDR3 nucleotides are TGTGCCAGCAGCCCTATCAGCGGTAGCGGCGCAGCTTTCTTT. Amino acid sequence: CASSPISGSGAAFF. The chain is built from TRBV11-2 and TRBJ1-1; D remains ambiguous. The germline CDR1 and CDR2 sequences are SGHAT and FQNNGV. The CDR3 sequence is 14 residues long. Trimming took 5 bases from V and 10 from J, leaving 20 bases between them.

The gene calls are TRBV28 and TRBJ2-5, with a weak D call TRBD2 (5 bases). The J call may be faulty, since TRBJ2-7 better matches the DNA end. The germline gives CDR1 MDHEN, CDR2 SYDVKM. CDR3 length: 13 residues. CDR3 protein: CAILGGAPYEQYF. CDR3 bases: TGTGCCATCCTAGGAGGAGCACCTTACGAGCAGTACTTC.